One and the same sample provided the 8 T cell receptor beta chains below, sequenced in a study of blood T cell repertoires in COVID-19. Libraries were prepared by immunoSEQ multiplex PCR; TCRdb keeps only in-frame clonotypes and omits some of them. The table has tens of thousands of clones, around nine tenths seen once. The sequenced sample was peripheral blood. Receptors were obtained from a human donor in a cohort sampled during active COVID-19.

The chain employs TRBV4-1 and TRBJ1-5; D is possibly TRBD1 (5 bases). With 1 base removed from V and 6 bases from J, the gap between germline ends came to 13 bases. The CDR3 runs to 15 residues. The germline gives CDR1 MGHRA, CDR2 YSYEKL. The CDR3: CASSQVGRGGQPQHF. The CDR3 bases are TGCGCCAGCAGCCAAGTGGGGCGGGGTGGTCAGCCCCAGCATTTT.

The chain combines TRBV28 with TRBJ2-1; a possible D gene is TRBD2 (6 bases). CDR3 size: 14 residues. Germline V gives CDR1 MDHEN, CDR2 SYDVKM. Between the trimmed V and J ends, which lost 2 bases and 2 bases, there was a span of 7 bases. The CDR3 coding sequence is TGTGCCAGCAGTTTAGCGGGGACCTACAATGAGCAGTTCTTC. Its translation: CASSLAGTYNEQFF.

The chain links TRBV2 to TRBJ2-3; D is uncertain. The CDR3 consists of 13 residues. The V end was cut by 3 bases, the J end by 6 bases, with 10 bases between. Germline V CDR1 and CDR2: SNHLY, FYNNEI. The CDR3 nucleotides read TGTGCCAGCAGTGATGTTTCGGTCGATACGCAGTATTTT. Amino acids: CASSDVSVDTQYF.

The chain carries TRBV5-4 and TRBJ2-1; D is possibly TRBD1 (6 bases). The CDR3 sequence is 16 residues long. Trimming took 0 bases from V and 5 from J, leaving 15 bases between them. CDR1 is SGHNT and CDR2 is YYREEE in the germline V gene (reference sequence). The CDR3 DNA is TGTGCCAGCAGCTTGGGGGGGCTGCGGACTGACAATGAGCAGTTCTTC. This codes for CASSLGGLRTDNEQFF.

This clone is a singleton in its sample. The chain links TRBV6-6 to TRBJ2-1, with 13 bases matching TRBD2. This CDR3 is 16 amino acids long. The V and J ends lost 6 bases and 7 bases, in that order; junction bases with no gene match: 9. Germline V gene data show CDR1 as MNHNY and CDR2 as SVGAGI (reference sequence). The CDR3 DNA is TGTGCCAGCAGCTACCGGACTAGCGGGAGAGGTAATGAGCAGTTCTTC. It yields the protein CASSYRTSGRGNEQFF.

The V call is TRBV4-1, the J call TRBJ2-2; tentative D call: TRBD2 (6 bases). Germline CDR1 reads MGHRA; CDR2 reads YSYEKL. The CDR3 contains 17 residues. V was cut by 0 bases and J by 6 bases, with 17 bases left in between. The CDR3 is CASSQESQTGVPGELFF. CDR3 nucleotides: TGCGCCAGCAGCCAAGAGTCCCAAACGGGGGTTCCCGGGGAGCTGTTTTTT.

The chain couples TRBV28 to TRBJ1-5; 9 bases agree with TRBD1. Per germline, CDR1 MDHEN and CDR2 SYDVKM. This CDR3 is built from 15 residues. V was clipped by 5 bases and J by 7 bases; unmatched bases: 9. The CDR3 DNA sequence: TGTGCCAGCAGTGCACCGGGACAGGGTGTGCAGCCCCAGCATTTT. As protein: CASSAPGQGVQPQHF.

The genes are TRBV2 and TRBJ2-3, with 8 bases matching TRBD2. Trimming at V came to 7 bases and at J to 2 bases, leaving 11 bases not matched to a gene. Looked up from germline, CDR1 is SNHLY and CDR2 is FYNNEI. The CDR3 length is 16 residues. The DNA of the CDR3 is TGTGCCAGCAAAAGGTCGGGACTAGGCCTCACAGATACGCAGTATTTT. It encodes CASKRSGLGLTDTQYF. Together with reference TRBV2 and TRBJ2-3, the CDR3 gives the full variable domain: EPEVTQTPSHQVTQMGQEVILRCVPISNHLYFYWYRQILGQKVEFLVSFYNNEISEKSEIFDDQFSVERPDGSNFTLKIRSTKLEDSAMYFCASKRSGLGLTDTQYFGPGTRLTVL.